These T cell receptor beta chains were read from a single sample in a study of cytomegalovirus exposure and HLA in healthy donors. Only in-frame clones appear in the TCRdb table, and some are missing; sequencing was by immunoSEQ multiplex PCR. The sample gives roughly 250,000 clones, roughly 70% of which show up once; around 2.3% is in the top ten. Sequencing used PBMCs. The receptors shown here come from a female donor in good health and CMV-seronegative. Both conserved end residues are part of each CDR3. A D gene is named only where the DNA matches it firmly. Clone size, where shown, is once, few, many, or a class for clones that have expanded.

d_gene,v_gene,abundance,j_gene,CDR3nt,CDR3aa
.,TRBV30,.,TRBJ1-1,TGTGCCTGGAGCGCTAATCTGAACACTGAAGCTTTCTTT,CAWSANLNTEAFF
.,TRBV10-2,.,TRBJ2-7,TGCGCCAGCAGCCTCGGAGGGCCCTACGAGCAGTACTTC,CASSLGGPYEQYF
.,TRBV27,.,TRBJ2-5,TGTGCCAGCAGTTTTGGGTCGGGCTGGAGGGGGCGTTTCCGGGAGACCCAGTACTTC,CASSFGSGWRGRFRETQYF
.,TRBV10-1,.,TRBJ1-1,TGCGCCAGCAGTGAGAGTATTGGGTCGGGAGTTGTGAAGGCTTTCTTT,CASSESIGSGVVKAFF
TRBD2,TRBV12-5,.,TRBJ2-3,TGTGCTAGTGGTTTGGGACTAGCGGGATCTGGGGATACGCAGTATTTT,CASGLGLAGSGDTQYF
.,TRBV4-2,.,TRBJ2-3,TGTGCCAGCAGCCCTAGGGGCCTAAACACAGATACGCAGTATTTT,CASSPRGLNTDTQYF
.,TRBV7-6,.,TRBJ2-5,TGTGCCAGCAGCTTTTCGACGGGTTCGGGGGAGACCCAGTACTTC,CASSFSTGSGETQYF
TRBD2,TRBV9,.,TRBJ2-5,TGTGCCAGCAGCGAGGGAGGACTAGCGTGGGAGACCCAGTACTTC,CASSEGGLAWETQYF
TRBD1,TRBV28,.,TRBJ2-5,TGTGCCAGCAGTCCCCAAGGGACAGGACAAGAGACCCAGTACTTC,CASSPQGTGQETQYF
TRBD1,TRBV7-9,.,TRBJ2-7,TGTTCCAGCAGCCCAGGACAGGCCTACGAGCAGTACTTC,CSSSPGQAYEQYF
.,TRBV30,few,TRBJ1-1,TGTGCCTGGAGGACGACAGGGAACACTGAAGCTTTCTTT,CAWRTTGNTEAFF
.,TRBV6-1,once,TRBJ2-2,TGTGCCAGCAGTACAAACACCGGGGAGCTGTTTTTT,CASSTNTGELFF
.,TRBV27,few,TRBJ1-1,TGTGCCAGCAGTTTTGGGGGGGTCAACACTGAAGCTTTCTTT,CASSFGGVNTEAFF
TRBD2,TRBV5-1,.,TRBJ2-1,TGCGCCAGCAACCGACTAGCGGGAGTGGGGGATGAGCAGTTCTTC,CASNRLAGVGDEQFF
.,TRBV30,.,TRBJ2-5,TGTGCCTGGAGTGTACGCAGTCAAGAGACCCAGTACTTC,CAWSVRSQETQYF
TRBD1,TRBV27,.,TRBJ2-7,TGTGCCAGCAGTTCCGCCATCGTGGGGGACAGGATTAAGCACTACGAGCAGTACTTC,CASSSAIVGDRIKHYEQYF
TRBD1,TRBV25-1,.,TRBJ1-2,TGTGCCACAGGAAGAGGGGGCACCTATGGCTACACCTTC,CATGRGGTYGYTF
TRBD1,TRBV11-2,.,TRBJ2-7,TGTGCCAGCAGCTCAGTTAGGACAGGGACGCCCTACGAGCAGTACTTC,CASSSVRTGTPYEQYF
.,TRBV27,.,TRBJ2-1,TGTGCCAGCAGCCTCACCCTTCTAGAGTATTCCTACAATGAGCAGTTCTTC,CASSLTLLEYSYNEQFF
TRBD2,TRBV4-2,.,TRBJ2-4,TGTGCCAGCAGCCAAGCCGCGTCAAGCGGGAGTTCCAAAAACATTCAGTACTTC,CASSQAASSGSSKNIQYF
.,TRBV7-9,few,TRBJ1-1,TGTTCCAGCAGCTTAGGATTGGGGGGGCAAGCTTTCTTT,CSSSLGLGGQAFF
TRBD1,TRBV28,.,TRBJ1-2,TGTGCCAGCAGTTTACAGGGGGTCCTCTATGGCTACACCTTC,CASSLQGVLYGYTF
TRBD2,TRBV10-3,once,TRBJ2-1,TGTGCCATCAGTGAAGGAGGACTAGCCTCAGTAGGGAATGAGCAGTTCTTC,CAISEGGLASVGNEQFF
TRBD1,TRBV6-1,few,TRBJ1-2,TGTGCCAGCAGCGCTGACAGGGTAGATGGCTACACCTTC,CASSADRVDGYTF
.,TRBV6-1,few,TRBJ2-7,TGTGCCAGCAGCAGGGACACCTACTACGAGCAGTACTTC,CASSRDTYYEQYF
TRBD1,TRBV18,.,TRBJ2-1,TGTGCCAGCTCACCATTACAGGGGACCCCAAATGAGCAGTTCTTC,CASSPLQGTPNEQFF
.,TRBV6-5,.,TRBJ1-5,TGTGCCAGCAGTTACTCGGCAGGGTACGATCAGCCCCAGCATTTT,CASSYSAGYDQPQHF
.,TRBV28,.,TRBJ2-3,TGTGCCAGCAGTTTCCGGGGGAGATTGACAGATACGCAGTATTTT,CASSFRGRLTDTQYF
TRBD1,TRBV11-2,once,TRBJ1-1,TGTGCCAGCAGCCGGACAGGGCGGGCCACTGAAGCTTTCTTT,CASSRTGRATEAFF
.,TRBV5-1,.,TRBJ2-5,TGCGCCAGCAGCCAACTTAATGCACAGGAGCGAGAGACCCAGTACTTC,CASSQLNAQERETQYF
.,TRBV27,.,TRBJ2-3,TGTGCCAGCAGTTTATCGGGCCGTAGCACAGATACGCAGTATTTT,CASSLSGRSTDTQYF
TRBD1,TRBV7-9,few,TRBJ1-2,TGTGCCAGCAGCGGGACAGGGATTTATGGCTACACCTTC,CASSGTGIYGYTF
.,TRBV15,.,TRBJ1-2,TGTGCCACCAGCAGAGATCGTACCAAGGGGAACTATGGCTACACCTTC,CATSRDRTKGNYGYTF
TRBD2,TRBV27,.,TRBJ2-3,TGTGCCAGCAGTCTCAGTACGCAGTTGAGCGGGGCCAGGGTAGATACGCAGTATTTT,CASSLSTQLSGARVDTQYF
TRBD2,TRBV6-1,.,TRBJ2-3,TGTGCCAGCAGTGTGACTAGCGGCACAGATACGCAGTATTTT,CASSVTSGTDTQYF
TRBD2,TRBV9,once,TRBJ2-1,TGTGCCAGCAGTCCTTCTCGGGGACTAGCGGACAACAATGAGCAGTTCTTC,CASSPSRGLADNNEQFF
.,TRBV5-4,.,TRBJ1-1,TGTGCCAGCCTAACGGGGGGGCCTGGCACTGAAGCTTTCTTT,CASLTGGPGTEAFF
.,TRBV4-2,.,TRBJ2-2,TGTGCCAGCAGCCTCCCTCAAAGGGGGTTAGTCCCTAACACCGGGGAGCTGTTTTTT,CASSLPQRGLVPNTGELFF
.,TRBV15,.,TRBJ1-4,TGTGCCACCAGCACGACACGAATAAATGAAAAACTGTTTTTT,CATSTTRINEKLFF